This T cell receptor (beta chain) was documented in a study of regulatory T cells in long-lasting Graves disease. Trimming took off 1 base at V and 7 bases at J, with 13 bases between the two ends. The length of the CDR3 is 14 residues. CDR1 is MNHEY and CDR2 is SMNVEV in the germline V gene (reference sequence). In building TCR beta libraries, iRepertoire HTBI primers were used together with Arm-PCR of CDR3 regions. A single record per CDR3 protein comes from TCRdb applying MiXCR to the multiplex PCR reads. This table holds hundreds of thousands of distinct CDR3 sequences, 16% found once. Many counts were recorded for this clonotype. Described time point: newly diagnosed GD, antithyroid drugs for less than 3 months. RNA isolated from PBMCs was used to make the TCR library. The same specimen was also included in a second study, on T cells in Graves' hyperthyroidism and ophthalmopathy. That work states: Most thyroid clonotypes expanded above 0.001 were also detected in blood.

The source of this sequence is a man aged 35 to 55 with Graves disease. The J gene is TRBJ1-1, the V gene TRBV27, with D tentatively TRBD1 (5 bases). The specimen was peripheral blood mononuclear cells (PBMCs), collected at new diagnosis, from a patient treated with antithyroid drugs. CDR3 bases: TGTGCCAGCAGTTTATTTAAACAGGCGGGTGAAGCTTTCTTT. It is translated as CASSLFKQAGEAFF.